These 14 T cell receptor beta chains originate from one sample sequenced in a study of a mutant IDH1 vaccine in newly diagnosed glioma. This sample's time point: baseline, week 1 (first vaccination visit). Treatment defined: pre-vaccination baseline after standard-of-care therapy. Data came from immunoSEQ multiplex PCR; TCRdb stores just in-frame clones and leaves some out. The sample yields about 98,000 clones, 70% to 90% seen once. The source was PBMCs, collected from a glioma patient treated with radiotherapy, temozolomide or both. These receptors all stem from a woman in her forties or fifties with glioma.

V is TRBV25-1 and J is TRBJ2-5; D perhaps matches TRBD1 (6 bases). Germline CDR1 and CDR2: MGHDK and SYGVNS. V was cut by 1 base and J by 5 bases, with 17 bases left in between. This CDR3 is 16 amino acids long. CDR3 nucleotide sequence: TGTGCCAGCAGTGAATCCATCACGGACAGTTGGGAGACCCAGTACTTC. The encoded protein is CASSESITDSWETQYF.

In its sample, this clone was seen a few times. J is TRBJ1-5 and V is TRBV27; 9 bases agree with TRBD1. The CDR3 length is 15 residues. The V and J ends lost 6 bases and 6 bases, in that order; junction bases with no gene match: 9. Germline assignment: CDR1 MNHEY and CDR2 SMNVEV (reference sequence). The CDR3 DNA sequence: TGTGCCAGCAGGGGAACAGGGGGCGCCGGTCAGCCCCAGCATTTT. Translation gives CASRGTGGAGQPQHF.

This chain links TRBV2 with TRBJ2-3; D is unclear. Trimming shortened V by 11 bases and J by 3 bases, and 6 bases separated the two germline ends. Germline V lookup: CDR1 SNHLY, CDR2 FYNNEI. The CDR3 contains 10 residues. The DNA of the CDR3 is TGTGCCGTTGAAACAGATACGCAGTATTTT. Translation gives CAVETDTQYF. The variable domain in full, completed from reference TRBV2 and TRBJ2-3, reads EPEVTQTPSHQVTQMGQEVILRCVPISNHLYFYWYRQILGQKVEFLVSFYNNEISEKSEIFDDQFSVERPDGSNFTLKIRSTKLEDSAMYFCAVETDTQYFGPGTRLTVL.

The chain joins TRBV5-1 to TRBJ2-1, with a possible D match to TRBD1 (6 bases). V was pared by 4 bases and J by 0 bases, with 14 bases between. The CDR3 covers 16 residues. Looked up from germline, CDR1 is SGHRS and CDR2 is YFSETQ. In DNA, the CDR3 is TGCGCCAGCAGCCCAGCCACAGGGAACTCCTACAATGAGCAGTTCTTC. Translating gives CASSPATGNSYNEQFF.

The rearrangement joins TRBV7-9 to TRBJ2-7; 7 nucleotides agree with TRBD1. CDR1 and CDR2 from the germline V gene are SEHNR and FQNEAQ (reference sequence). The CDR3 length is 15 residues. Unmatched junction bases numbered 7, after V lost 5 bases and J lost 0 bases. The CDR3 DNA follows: TGTGCCAGCAGCGTTACCGGGACAGTCTCCTACGAGCAGTACTTC. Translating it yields CASSVTGTVSYEQYF.

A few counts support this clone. In DNA form, the CDR3 reads TGTGCCAGCAGTCCCGGGACACCCACGACCCAGCATTTT. This encodes CASSPGTPTTQHF. The chain is built from TRBV6-5 and TRBJ1-5; D might be TRBD1 (6 bases). V was clipped by 5 bases and J by 11 bases, with 16 bases between them. Germline loops: CDR1 MNHEY, CDR2 SVGAGI. There are 13 residues in the CDR3.

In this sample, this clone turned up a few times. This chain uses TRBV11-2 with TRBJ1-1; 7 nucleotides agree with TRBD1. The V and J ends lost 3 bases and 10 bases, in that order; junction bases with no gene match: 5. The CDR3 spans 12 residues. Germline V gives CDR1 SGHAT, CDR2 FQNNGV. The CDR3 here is CASSFTGEVAFF. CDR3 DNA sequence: TGTGCCAGCAGCTTTACAGGGGAGGTAGCTTTCTTT.

The CDR3 loop reads CASSEPMLYGGFF. The CDR3, as DNA: TGCGCCAGCAGTGAGCCCATGCTCTACGGGGGGTTCTTC. This chain connects TRBV10-2 to TRBJ2-1; possibly TRBD2 for D (6 bases). The V gene lost 2 bases and the J gene lost 15 bases, with 17 bases spanning the gap. Germline values: CDR1 WSHSY, CDR2 SAAADI. CDR3 length: 13 amino acids.

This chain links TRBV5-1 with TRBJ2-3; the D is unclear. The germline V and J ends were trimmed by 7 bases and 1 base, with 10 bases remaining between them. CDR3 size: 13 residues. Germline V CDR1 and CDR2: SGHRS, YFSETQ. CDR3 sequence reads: CASGPTGTDTQYF. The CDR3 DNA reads TGCGCCAGCGGGCCTACGGGCACAGATACGCAGTATTTT.

The CDR3 region has the DNA TGTGCCAGCACCTTAACAGGCCGAGAGACCCAGTACTTC. This translates into CASTLTGRETQYF. The chain links TRBV6-6 to TRBJ2-5; tentatively, D is TRBD1 (5 bases). V lost 7 bases to trimming and J lost 4 bases, with 13 bases between them. The CDR3 is 13 residues long. Germline loops: CDR1 MNHNY, CDR2 SVGAGI (reference sequence).

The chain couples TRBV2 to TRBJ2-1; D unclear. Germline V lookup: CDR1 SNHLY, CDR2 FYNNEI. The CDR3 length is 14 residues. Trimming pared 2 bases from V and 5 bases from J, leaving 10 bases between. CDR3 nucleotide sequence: TGTGCCAGCAGTGAATTAGGGCCAGACAATGAGCAGTTCTTC. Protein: CASSELGPDNEQFF.

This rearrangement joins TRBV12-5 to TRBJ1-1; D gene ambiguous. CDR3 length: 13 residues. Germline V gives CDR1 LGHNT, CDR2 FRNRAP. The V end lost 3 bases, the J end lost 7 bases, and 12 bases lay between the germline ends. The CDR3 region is CASGFLEAGEAFF. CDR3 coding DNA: TGTGCTAGTGGTTTTTTAGAGGCGGGTGAAGCTTTCTTT.

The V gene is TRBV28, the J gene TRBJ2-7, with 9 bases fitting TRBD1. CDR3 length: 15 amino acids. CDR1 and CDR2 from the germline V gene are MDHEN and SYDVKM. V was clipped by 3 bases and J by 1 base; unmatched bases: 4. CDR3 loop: CASSLNRGRSYEQYF. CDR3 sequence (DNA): TGTGCCAGCAGTTTGAACAGGGGGCGTTCCTACGAGCAGTACTTC.

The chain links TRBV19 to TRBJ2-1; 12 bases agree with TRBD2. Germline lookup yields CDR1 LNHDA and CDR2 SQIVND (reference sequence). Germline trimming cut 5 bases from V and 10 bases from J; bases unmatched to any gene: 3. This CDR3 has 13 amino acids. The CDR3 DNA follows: TGTGCCAGTAGTCCTGGGACTAGCGGGGAGCAGTTCTTC. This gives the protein CASSPGTSGEQFF. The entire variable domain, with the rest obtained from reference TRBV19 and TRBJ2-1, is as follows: DGGITQSPKYLFRKEGQNVTLSCEQNLNHDAMYWYRQDPGQGLRLIYYSQIVNDFQKGDIAEGYSVSREKKESFPLTVTSAQKNPTAFYLCASSPGTSGEQFFGPGTRLTVL.